The 3 T cell receptor beta chains given below trace back to one sample, sequenced in a study of OX40 agonist ivuxolimab in advanced cancers. Libraries were prepared by immunoSEQ multiplex PCR; TCRdb keeps only in-frame clonotypes and omits some of them. The data show over 45,000 clones, with 85% seen just once and more than 2.5% held by the top ten. Here the sequenced sample was CD4+ or CD8+ T cells sorted from blood, taken in a trial of the OX40 agonist ivuxolimab. These receptors were obtained from an adult with an advanced solid tumor such as melanoma, head and neck, liver or kidney cancer.

This clone was seen only once. The genes are TRBV5-1 and TRBJ1-6; D is unclear. Germline values: CDR1 SGHRS, CDR2 YFSETQ. Trimming pared 4 bases from V and 8 bases from J, leaving 16 bases between. CDR3 length: 15 residues. The CDR3 spells CASSEHSRSDSPLHF. In nucleotides, the CDR3 is TGCGCCAGCAGCGAACACAGTCGGTCGGATTCACCCCTCCACTTT.

The rearrangement uses TRBV19 and TRBJ2-3; the D gene is possibly TRBD2 (6 bases). This CDR3 has 15 residues. The V end was cut by 3 bases, the J end by 0 bases, with 10 bases between. The V gene's germline CDR1 is LNHDA and CDR2 SQIVND (reference sequence). DNA for the CDR3: TGTGCCAGTAGTATCCAAGGGACTAGCACAGATACGCAGTATTTT. Residues: CASSIQGTSTDTQYF.

The chain employs TRBV7-2 and TRBJ1-1; D gene unclear. The germline V and J ends were trimmed by 3 bases and 1 base, with 6 bases remaining between them. The CDR3 sequence is 13 residues long. Germline assignment: CDR1 SGHTA and CDR2 FQGNSA. The CDR3 loop reads CASSFGRNTEAFF. The CDR3 DNA sequence: TGTGCCAGCAGCTTTGGGAGGAACACTGAAGCTTTCTTT.